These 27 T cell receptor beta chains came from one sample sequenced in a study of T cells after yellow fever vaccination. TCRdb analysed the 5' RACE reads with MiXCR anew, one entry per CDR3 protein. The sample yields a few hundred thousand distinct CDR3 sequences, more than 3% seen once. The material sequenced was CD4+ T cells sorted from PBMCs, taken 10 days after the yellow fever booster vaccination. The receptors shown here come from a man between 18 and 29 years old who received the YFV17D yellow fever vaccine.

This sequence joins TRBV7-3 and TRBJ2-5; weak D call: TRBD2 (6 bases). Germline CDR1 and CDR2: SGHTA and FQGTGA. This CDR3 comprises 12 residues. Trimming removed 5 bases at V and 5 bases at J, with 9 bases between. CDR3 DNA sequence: TGTGCCAGCAGCAGTGCGGGGGAGACCCAGTACTTC. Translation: CASSSAGETQYF.

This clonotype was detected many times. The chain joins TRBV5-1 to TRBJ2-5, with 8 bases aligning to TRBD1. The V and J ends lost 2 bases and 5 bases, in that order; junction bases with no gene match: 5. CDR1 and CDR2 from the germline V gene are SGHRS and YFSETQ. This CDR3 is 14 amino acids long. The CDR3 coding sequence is TGCGCCAGCAGCTTCGGACAGGGTACTGAGACCCAGTACTTC. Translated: CASSFGQGTETQYF.

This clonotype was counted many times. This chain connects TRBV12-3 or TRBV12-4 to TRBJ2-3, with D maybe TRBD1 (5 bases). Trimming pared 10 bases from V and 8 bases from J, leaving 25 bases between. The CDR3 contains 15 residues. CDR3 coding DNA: TGTGCCACCTCGAGCAGGGCTAGTGGGTTTGGTACGCAGTATTTT. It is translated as CATSSRASGFGTQYF.

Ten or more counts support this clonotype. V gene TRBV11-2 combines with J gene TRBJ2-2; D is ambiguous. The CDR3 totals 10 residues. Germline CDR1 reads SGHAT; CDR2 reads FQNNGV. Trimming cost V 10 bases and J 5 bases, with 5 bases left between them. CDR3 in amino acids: CAILTGELFF. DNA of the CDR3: TGTGCCATCCTAACCGGGGAGCTGTTTTTT.

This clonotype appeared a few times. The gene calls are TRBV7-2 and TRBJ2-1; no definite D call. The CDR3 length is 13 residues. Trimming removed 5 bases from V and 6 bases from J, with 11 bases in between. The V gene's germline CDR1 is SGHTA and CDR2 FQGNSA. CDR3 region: CASSVPYRNEQFF. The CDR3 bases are TGTGCCAGCAGCGTCCCTTATCGCAATGAGCAGTTCTTC.

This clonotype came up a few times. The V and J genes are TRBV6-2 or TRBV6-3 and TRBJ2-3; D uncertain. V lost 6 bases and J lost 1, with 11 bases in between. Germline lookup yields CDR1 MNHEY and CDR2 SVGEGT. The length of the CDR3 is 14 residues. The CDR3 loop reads CASSQGFGTDTQYF. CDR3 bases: TGTGCCAGCAGCCAAGGATTCGGCACAGATACGCAGTATTTT.

The CDR3 DNA is TGTGCCAGCAGTTCCCGGACAGAAAATCAGCCCCAGCATTTT. Its translation: CASSSRTENQPQHF. The rearrangement uses TRBV12-3 or TRBV12-4 and TRBJ1-5, with D perhaps matching TRBD1 (6 bases). The V end was cut by 4 bases, the J end by 4 bases, with 11 bases between. The CDR3 consists of 14 residues.

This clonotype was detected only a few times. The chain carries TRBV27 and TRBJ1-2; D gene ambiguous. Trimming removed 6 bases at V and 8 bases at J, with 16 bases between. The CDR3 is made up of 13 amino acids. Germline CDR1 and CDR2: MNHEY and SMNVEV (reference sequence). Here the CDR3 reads CASSPGPKRGYTF. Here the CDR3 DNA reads TGTGCCAGCAGCCCAGGACCGAAGCGGGGCTACACCTTC.

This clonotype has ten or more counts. The CDR3 region is CSVQGDGNQPQHF. In DNA, the CDR3 is TGCAGCGTCCAGGGAGATGGCAATCAGCCCCAGCATTTT. The chain employs TRBV29-1 and TRBJ1-5; weak D call: TRBD1 (5 bases). The CDR3 contains 13 residues. V was cut by 6 bases and J by 2 bases, with 11 bases left in between. CDR1 is SQVTM, CDR2 ANQGSEA, per germline.

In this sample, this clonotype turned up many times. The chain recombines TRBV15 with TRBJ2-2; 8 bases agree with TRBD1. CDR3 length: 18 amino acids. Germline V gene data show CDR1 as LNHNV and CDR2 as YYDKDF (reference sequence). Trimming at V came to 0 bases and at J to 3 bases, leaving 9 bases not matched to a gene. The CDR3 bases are TGTGCCACCAGCAGAGACTTCCCGGGACAGGCGTACACCGGGGAGCTGTTTTTT. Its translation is CATSRDFPGQAYTGELFF. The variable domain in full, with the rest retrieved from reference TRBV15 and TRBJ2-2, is DAMVIQNPRYQVTQFGKPVTLSCSQTLNHNVMYWYQQKSSQAPKLLFHYYDKDFNNEADTPDNFQSRRPNTSFCFLDIRSPGLGDTAMYLCATSRDFPGQAYTGELFFGEGSRLTVL.

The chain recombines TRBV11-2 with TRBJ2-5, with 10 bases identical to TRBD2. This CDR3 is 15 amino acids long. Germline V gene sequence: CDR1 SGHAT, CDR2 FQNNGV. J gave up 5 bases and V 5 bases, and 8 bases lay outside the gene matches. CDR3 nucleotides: TGTGCCAGCAGCCTATCTAGCGGGGGCAGGGAGACCCAGTACTTC. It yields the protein CASSLSSGGRETQYF.

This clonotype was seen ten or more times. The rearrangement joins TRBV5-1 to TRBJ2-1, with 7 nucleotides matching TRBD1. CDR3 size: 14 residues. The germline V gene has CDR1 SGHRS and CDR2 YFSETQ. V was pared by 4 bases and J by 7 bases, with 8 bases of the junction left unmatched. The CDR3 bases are TGCGCCAGCAGCGCCGGGACAGCTCGGAATGAGCAGTTCTTC. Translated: CASSAGTARNEQFF.

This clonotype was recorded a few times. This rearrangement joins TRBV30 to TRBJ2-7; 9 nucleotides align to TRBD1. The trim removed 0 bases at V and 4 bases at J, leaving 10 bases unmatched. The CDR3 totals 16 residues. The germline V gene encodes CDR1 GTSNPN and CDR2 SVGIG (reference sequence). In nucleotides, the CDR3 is TGTGCCTGGAGTGTCCCCCGGACAGGGGCCCGTTACGAGCAGTACTTC. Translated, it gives CAWSVPRTGARYEQYF.

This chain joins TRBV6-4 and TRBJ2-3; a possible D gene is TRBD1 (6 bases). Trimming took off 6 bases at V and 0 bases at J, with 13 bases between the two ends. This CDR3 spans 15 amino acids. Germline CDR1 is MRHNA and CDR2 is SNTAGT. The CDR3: CASRADRLSTDTQYF. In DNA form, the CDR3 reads TGTGCCAGCAGAGCCGACAGGCTTAGCACAGATACGCAGTATTTT.

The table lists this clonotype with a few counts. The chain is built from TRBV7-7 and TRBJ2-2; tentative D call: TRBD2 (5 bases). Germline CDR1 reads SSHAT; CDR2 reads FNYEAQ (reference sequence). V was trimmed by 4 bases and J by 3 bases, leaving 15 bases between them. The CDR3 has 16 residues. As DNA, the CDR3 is TGTGCCAGCAGCTCAAACATCCCCGGGGACACCGGGGAGCTGTTTTTT. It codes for CASSSNIPGDTGELFF.

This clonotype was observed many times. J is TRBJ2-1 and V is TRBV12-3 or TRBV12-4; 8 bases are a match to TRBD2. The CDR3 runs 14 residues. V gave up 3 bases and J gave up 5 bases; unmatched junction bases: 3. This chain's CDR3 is CASSFAGGDNEQFF. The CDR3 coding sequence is TGTGCCAGCAGTTTTGCGGGGGGAGACAATGAGCAGTTCTTC.

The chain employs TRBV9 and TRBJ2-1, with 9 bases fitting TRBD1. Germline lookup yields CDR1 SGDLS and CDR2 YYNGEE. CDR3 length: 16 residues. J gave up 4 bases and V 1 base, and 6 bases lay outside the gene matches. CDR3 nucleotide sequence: TGTGCCAGCAGCGTATCTTCGGACAGGGGTTACAATGAGCAGTTCTTC. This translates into CASSVSSDRGYNEQFF.

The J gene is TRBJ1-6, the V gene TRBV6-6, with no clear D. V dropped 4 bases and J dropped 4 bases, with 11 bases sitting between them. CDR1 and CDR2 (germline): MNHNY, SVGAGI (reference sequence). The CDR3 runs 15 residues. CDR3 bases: TGTGCCAGCAGTTCACTGAAACAGTATAATTCACCCCTCCACTTT. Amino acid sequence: CASSSLKQYNSPLHF.

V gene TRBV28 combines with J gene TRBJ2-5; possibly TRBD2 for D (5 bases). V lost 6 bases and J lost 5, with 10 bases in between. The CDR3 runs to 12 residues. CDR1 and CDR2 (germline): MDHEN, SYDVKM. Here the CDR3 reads CASRRGWETQYF. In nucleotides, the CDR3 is TGTGCCAGCAGGAGAGGGTGGGAGACCCAGTACTTC.

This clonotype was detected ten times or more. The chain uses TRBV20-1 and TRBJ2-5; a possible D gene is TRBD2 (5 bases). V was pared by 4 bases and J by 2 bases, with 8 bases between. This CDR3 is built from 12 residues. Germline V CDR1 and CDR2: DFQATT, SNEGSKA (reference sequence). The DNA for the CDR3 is TGCAGTGCTACCGGGATTCAAGAGACCCAGTACTTC. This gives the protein CSATGIQETQYF.

The CDR3 sequence: CASSLIRGGAYNEQFF. In nucleotides, the CDR3 is TGCGCCAGCAGCTTGATCCGCGGGGGGGCTTACAATGAGCAGTTCTTC. This chain joins TRBV5-1 and TRBJ2-1, with 9 bases identical to TRBD2. The CDR3 runs to 16 residues. Trimming cost V 1 base and J 4 bases; bases outside gene matches: 6. Germline assignment: CDR1 SGHRS and CDR2 YFSETQ.

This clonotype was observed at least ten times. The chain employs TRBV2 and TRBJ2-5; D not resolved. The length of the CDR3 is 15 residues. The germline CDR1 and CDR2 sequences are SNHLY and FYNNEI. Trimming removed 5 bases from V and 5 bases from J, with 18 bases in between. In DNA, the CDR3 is TGTGCCAGCAGTCCCCGACATAGAGACGGGGAGACCCAGTACTTC. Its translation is CASSPRHRDGETQYF.

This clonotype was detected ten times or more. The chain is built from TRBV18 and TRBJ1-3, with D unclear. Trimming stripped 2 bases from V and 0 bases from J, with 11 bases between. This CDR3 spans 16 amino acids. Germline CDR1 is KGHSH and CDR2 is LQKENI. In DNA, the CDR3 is TGTGCCAGCTCACCAAATGGACCCAGCTCTGGAAACACCATATATTTT. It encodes CASSPNGPSSGNTIYF.

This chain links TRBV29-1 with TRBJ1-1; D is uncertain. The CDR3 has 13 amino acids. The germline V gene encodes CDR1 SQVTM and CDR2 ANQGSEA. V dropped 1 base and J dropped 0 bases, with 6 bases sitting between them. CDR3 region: CSVEGRLNTEAFF. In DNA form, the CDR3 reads TGCAGCGTTGAAGGTCGATTGAACACTGAAGCTTTCTTT.

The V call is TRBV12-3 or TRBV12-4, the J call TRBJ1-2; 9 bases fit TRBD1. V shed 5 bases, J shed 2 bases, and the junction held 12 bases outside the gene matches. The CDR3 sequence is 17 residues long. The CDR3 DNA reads TGTGCCAGCAGTAACAGGGGGCGCTTAGGGGAGAACTATGGCTACACCTTC. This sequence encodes CASSNRGRLGENYGYTF.

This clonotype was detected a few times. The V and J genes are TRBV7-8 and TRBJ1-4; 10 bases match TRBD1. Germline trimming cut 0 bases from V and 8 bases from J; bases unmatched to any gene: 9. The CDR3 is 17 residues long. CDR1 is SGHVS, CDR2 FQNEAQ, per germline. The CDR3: CASSLAPWDRGEEKLFF. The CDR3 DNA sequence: TGTGCCAGCAGCTTAGCGCCCTGGGACAGGGGTGAGGAAAAACTGTTTTTT.

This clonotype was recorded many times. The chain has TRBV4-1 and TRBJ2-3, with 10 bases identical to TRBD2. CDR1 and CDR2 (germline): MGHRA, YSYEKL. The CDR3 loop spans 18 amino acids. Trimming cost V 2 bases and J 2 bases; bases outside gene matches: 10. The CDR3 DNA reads TGCGCCAGCAGCCAATTGACCACACTAGCGGGGTCCACAGATACGCAGTATTTT. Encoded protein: CASSQLTTLAGSTDTQYF.